The TCR beta chain under discussion was sequenced for a study of regulatory T cells in long-lasting Graves disease. Study-level findings and limits: The study found TRBV28, TRBJ1-2 and TRBJ2-5 favored in persistent disease.

This clonotype was detected many times. Its antigen is currently unknown. CDR1 is MNHNS and CDR2 is SASEGT in the germline V gene. Trimming at V came to 4 bases and at J to 0 bases, leaving 8 bases not matched to a gene. The CDR3 runs 16 residues. Arm-PCR of CDR3 regions with iRepertoire HTBI primers generated TCR beta libraries. TCRdb re-called the multiplex PCR reads through MiXCR, storing one row per CDR3 protein. The sample lists 430,000 or so distinct CDR3 sequences; around a fifth were seen once. The time point is: persistent/refractory GD, antithyroid drugs over 5 years with positive TRAb. PBMCs provided the RNA from which the TCR library was made. Investigators report Graves' disease was diagnosed under American Thyroid Association guidelines. Patients of an endocrinology department in Xi'an, China, were included.

This specimen was peripheral blood mononuclear cells (PBMCs), taken when the disease was refractory, from a patient treated with antithyroid drugs. The TCR was taken from a female donor with Graves disease. This rearrangement joins TRBV6-1 to TRBJ1-1, with 7 bases lining up with TRBD1. The CDR3, as DNA: TGTGCCAGCAGTGCCGAGGGGACAGCCATGAACACTGAAGCTTTCTTT. The encoded protein is CASSAEGTAMNTEAFF.